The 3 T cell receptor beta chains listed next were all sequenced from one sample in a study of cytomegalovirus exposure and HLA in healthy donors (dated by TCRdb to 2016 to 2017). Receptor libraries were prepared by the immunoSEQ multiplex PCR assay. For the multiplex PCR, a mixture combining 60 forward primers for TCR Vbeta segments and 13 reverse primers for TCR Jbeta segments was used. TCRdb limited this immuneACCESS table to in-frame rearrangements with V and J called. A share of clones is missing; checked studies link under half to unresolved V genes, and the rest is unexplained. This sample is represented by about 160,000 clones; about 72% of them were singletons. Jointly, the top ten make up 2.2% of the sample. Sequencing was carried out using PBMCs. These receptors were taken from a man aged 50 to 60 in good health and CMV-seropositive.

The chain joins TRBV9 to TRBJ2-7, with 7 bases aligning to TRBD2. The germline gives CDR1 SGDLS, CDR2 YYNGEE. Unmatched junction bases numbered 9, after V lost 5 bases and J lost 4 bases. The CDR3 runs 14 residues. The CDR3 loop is CASSTTGGVYEQYF. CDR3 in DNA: TGTGCCAGCAGTACTACTGGGGGGGTATACGAGCAGTACTTC.

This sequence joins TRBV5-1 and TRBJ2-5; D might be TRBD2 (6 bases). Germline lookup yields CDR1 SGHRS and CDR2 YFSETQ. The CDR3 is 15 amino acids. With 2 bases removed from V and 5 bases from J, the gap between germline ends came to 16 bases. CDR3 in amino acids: CASSLTPGVWETQYF. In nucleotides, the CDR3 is TGCGCCAGCAGCTTAACTCCGGGGGTCTGGGAGACCCAGTACTTC.

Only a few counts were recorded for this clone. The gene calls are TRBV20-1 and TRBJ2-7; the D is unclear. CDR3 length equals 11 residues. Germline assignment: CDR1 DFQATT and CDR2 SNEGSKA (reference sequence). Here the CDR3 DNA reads TGCAGCGCGCTCCTGGCGGTGGAGCAGTACTTC. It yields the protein CSALLAVEQYF.